This entry concerns a single T cell receptor beta chain. Its cognate antigen is unknown. Other nucleotide sequences from this sample produce the same CDR3. Per germline, CDR1 SEHNR and CDR2 FQNEAQ (reference sequence). The CDR3 runs 14 residues. V was clipped by 4 bases and J by 7 bases; unmatched bases: 6. The entry originates in a study of shared clonotypes between healthy human individuals. General study points: Estimated richness was generally greater in naive than memory subsets.

Terminally differentiated effector memory CD45RA+ cells were excluded by CCR7 positive selection of CD45RO-negative cells. Original processing methods: Junction-only immunoSEQ data arrived without quality scores, meaning filtering differed. Libraries were prepared by immunoSEQ multiplex PCR; TCRdb keeps only in-frame clonotypes and omits some of them. Clonal size and the V and J genes are those of that table, whereas D and trimming came from the DNA. The sample records 2 million to 2.5 million clones, roughly 94% being singletons. The sequencing sample was made of naive CD8+ T cells sorted from blood. The origin of this receptor is a man younger than 35 in good health. The chain recombines TRBV7-9 with TRBJ1-5, with 8 bases lining up with TRBD1. CDR3 nucleotide sequence: TGTGCCAGCAGCTCAGGACAGGGAAACCAGCCCCAGCATTTT. Its protein product is CASSSGQGNQPQHF.